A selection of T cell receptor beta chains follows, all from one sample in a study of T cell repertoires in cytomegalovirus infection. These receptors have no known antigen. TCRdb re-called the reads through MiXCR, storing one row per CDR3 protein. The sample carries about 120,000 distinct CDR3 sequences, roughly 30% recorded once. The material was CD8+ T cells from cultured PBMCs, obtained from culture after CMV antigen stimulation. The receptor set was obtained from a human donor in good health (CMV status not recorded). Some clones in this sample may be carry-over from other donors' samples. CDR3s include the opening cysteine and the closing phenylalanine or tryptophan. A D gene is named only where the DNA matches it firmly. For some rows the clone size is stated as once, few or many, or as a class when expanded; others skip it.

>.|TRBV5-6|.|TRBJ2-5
CASSVIQGLKKTQYF
TGTGCCAGCAGCGTCATCCAGGGCCTAAAGAAGACCCAGTACTTC
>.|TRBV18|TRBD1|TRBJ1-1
CASSSGLGQYTEAFF
TGTGCCAGCTCATCTGGACTGGGACAGTACACTGAAGCTTTCTTT
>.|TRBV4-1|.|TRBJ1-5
CASSQRFGLGSNQPQHF
TGCGCCAGCAGCCAAAGATTCGGGTTAGGTAGCAATCAGCCCCAGCATTTT
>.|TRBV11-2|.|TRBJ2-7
CASSLKFTGRSSYEQYF
TGTGCCAGCAGCCTGAAATTTACGGGCCGATCCTCCTACGAGCAGTACTTC
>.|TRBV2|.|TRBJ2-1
CASSVPSGAARYEQFF
TGTGCCAGCAGTGTTCCCTCGGGGGCCGCCAGGTATGAGCAGTTCTTC
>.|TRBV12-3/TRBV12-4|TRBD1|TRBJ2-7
CASSGQGAYEQYF
TGTGCCAGCAGCGGACAGGGAGCCTACGAGCAGTACTTC
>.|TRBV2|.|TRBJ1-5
CASSYTVGNQPQHF
TGTGCCAGCAGTTACACCGTGGGCAATCAGCCCCAGCATTTT
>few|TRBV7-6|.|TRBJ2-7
CASSLGLGGEQYF
TGTGCCAGCAGCTTAGGTTTGGGTGGCGAGCAGTACTTC
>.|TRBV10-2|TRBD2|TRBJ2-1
CASSDLAGGYNEQFF
TGCGCCAGCAGTGATTTAGCGGGGGGGTACAATGAGCAGTTCTTC
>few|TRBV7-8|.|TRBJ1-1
CASSLGRATGTEAFF
TGTGCCAGCAGCTTGGGTAGGGCCACGGGTACTGAAGCTTTCTTT
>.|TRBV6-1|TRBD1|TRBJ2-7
CASSADRGYEQYF
TGTGCCAGCAGTGCAGACAGGGGTTACGAGCAGTACTTC
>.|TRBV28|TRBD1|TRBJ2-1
CASSPTGTGDNEQFF
TGTGCCAGCAGTCCTACCGGGACAGGAGACAATGAGCAGTTCTTC
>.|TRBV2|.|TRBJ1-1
CASRLGQGIEAFF
TGTGCCAGCAGGCTGGGTCAGGGGATTGAAGCTTTCTTT
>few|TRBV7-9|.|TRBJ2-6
CASPLSGANVLTF
TGTGCCAGCCCACTCTCTGGGGCCAACGTCCTGACTTTC
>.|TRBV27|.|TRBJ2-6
CASSPRQVAFSGANVLTF
TGTGCCAGCAGTCCAAGACAGGTTGCTTTCTCTGGGGCCAACGTCCTGACTTTC
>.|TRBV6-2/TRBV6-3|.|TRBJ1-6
CASRIKTGPPTGSPLHF
TGTGCCAGCCGAATAAAAACGGGACCTCCGACGGGCTCACCCCTCCACTTT
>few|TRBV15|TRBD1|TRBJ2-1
CATSRGRTGGDEQFF
TGTGCCACCAGCAGAGGACGGACAGGGGGGGATGAGCAGTTCTTC
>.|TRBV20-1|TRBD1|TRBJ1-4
CSARDQTGGLAFEMEKLFF
TGCAGTGCTAGAGATCAGACAGGGGGCCTGGCGTTTGAGATGGAAAAACTGTTTTTT
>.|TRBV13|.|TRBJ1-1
CASSLTRRTTTEAFF
TGTGCCAGCAGCTTAACGCGCAGGACTACCACTGAAGCTTTCTTT
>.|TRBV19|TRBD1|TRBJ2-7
CASRGQTYEQYF
TGTGCCAGTCGGGGACAGACCTACGAGCAGTACTTC
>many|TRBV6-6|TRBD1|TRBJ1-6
CASSFRTGGLSPLHF
TGTGCCAGCAGTTTCCGGACAGGGGGATTATCACCCCTCCACTTT
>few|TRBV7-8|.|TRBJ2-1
CASILLGGLRNEQFF
TGTGCCAGCATTCTACTAGGAGGGTTACGAAATGAGCAGTTCTTC
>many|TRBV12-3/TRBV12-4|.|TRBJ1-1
CASSITGKATEAFF
TGTGCCAGCAGTATCACAGGGAAGGCCACTGAAGCTTTCTTT
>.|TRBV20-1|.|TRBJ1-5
CSARIREGVIGQPQHF
TGCAGTGCTAGAATCCGGGAGGGGGTCATAGGTCAGCCCCAGCATTTT
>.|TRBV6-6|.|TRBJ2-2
CASNVGPGELFF
TGTGCCAGCAACGTCGGTCCCGGGGAGCTGTTTTTT
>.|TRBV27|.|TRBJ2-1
CASSLTQVGRNEQFF
TGTGCCAGCAGTCTTACGCAGGTGGGACGCAATGAGCAGTTCTTC
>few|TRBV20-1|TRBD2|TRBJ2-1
CSAARGAAYNEQFF
TGCAGTGCCGCGCGGGGGGCCGCCTACAATGAGCAGTTCTTC
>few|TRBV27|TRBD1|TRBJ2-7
CASSSDPDREIAYEQYF
TGTGCCAGCAGTTCAGATCCCGACAGGGAGATTGCCTACGAGCAGTACTTC
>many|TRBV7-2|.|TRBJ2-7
CASSLSLSVYAAYEQYF
TGTGCCAGCAGCTTATCACTCTCGGTTTACGCAGCCTACGAGCAGTACTTC
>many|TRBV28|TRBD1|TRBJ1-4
CASSQNRDRGAANEKLFF
TGTGCCAGCAGTCAGAACCGGGACAGGGGGGCAGCTAATGAAAAACTGTTTTTT
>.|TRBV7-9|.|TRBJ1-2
CASKEEGNGYTF
TGTGCCAGCAAAGAAGAGGGGAATGGCTACACCTTC
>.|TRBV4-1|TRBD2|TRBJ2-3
CASSLRGTSGYTDTQYF
TGCGCCAGCAGCCTGCGTGGGACTAGCGGTTACACAGATACGCAGTATTTT
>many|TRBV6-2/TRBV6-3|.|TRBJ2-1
CASTAEHWPHNEQFF
TGTGCCAGCACGGCCGAACACTGGCCTCACAATGAGCAGTTCTTC
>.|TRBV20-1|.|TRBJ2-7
CSARSGATYEQYF
TGCAGTGCTAGATCTGGGGCCACCTACGAGCAGTACTTC
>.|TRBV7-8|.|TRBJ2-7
CASSLPQQGGNPPYEQYF
TGTGCCAGCAGCTTACCCCAACAGGGAGGGAATCCCCCCTACGAGCAGTACTTC
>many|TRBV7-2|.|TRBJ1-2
CASSPQGRALSANYGYTF
TGTGCCAGCAGCCCCCAAGGAAGGGCGCTATCTGCTAACTATGGCTACACCTTC
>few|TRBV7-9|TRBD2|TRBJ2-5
CASSHWGGQETQYF
TGTGCCAGCAGCCACTGGGGGGGACAAGAGACCCAGTACTTC
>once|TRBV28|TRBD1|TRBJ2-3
CASTVQGADTQYF
TGTGCCAGCACCGTCCAGGGGGCGGATACGCAGTATTTT
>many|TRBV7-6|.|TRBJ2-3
CASSLAVGLADTQYF
TGTGCCAGCAGCTTAGCCGTTGGATTGGCAGATACGCAGTATTTT
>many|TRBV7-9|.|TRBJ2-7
CASRPPLAPTYEQYF
TGTGCCAGCAGACCCCCCCTAGCGCCGACCTACGAGCAGTACTTC
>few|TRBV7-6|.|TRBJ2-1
CASSFVVTDPYNEQFF
TGTGCCAGCAGCTTCGTGGTTACCGACCCCTACAATGAGCAGTTCTTC
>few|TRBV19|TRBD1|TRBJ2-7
CASRPFGQGGEQYF
TGTGCCAGTAGACCCTTCGGACAGGGGGGCGAGCAGTACTTC
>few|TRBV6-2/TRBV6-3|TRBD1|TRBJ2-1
CASSPQGGYNEQFF
TGTGCCAGCAGCCCACAGGGGGGCTACAATGAGCAGTTCTTC
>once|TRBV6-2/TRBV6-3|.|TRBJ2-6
CASSRGELPSGANVLTF
TGTGCCAGCAGCCGGGGAGAGCTCCCCTCTGGGGCCAACGTCCTGACTTTC